Presented here are 18 T cell receptor beta chains from one specimen sequenced in a study of T cell repertoires in ileal Crohn's disease. Time point defined: neoterminal ileum biopsy at postoperative endoscopy, about 6 months after surgery. Profiled with immunoSEQ multiplex PCR; TCRdb holds only in-frame clones, not every one. The sample contains about 62,000 clones, about 88% of which appear only once. The material sequenced was ileal tissue. These receptors all stem from an adult with Crohn's disease.

The chain couples TRBV6-6 to TRBJ2-2; possibly TRBD1 for D (6 bases). Germline V gives CDR1 MNHNY, CDR2 SVGAGI (reference sequence). CDR3 length equals 14 residues. V gave up 5 bases and J gave up 5 bases, with 12 bases separating them. Written as DNA, the CDR3 is TGTGCCAGCAGTACACAACAGGGAACCGGGGAGCTGTTTTTT. It yields the protein CASSTQQGTGELFF.

V and J are TRBV5-6 and TRBJ1-5; D is perhaps TRBD1 (6 bases). V lost 1 base and J 6 bases, leaving 11 bases between the germline ends. Germline CDR1 SGHDT, CDR2 YYEEEE. The CDR3 consists of 14 residues. Written as DNA, the CDR3 is TGTGCCAGCAGCTTGCTACAGGGTGGTCAGCCCCAGCATTTT. Translation: CASSLLQGGQPQHF. The full variable domain, rest sourced from reference TRBV5-6 and TRBJ1-5, is DAGVTQSPTHLIKTRGQQVTLRCSPKSGHDTVSWYQQALGQGPQFIFQYYEEEERQRGNFPDRFSGHQFPNYSSELNVNALLLGDSALYLCASSLLQGGQPQHFGDGTRLSIL.

This chain joins TRBV9 and TRBJ1-5; TRBD1 agrees at 7 bases. The V gene's germline CDR1 is SGDLS and CDR2 YYNGEE. After removal of 4 bases from V and 7 bases from J, the junction contained 8 bases not matched to a gene. The CDR3 consists of 14 residues. Here the CDR3 reads CASSQTGEQQPQHF. CDR3 sequence (DNA): TGTGCCAGCAGCCAAACAGGGGAGCAACAGCCCCAGCATTTT.

The chain links TRBV6-5 to TRBJ2-7; possibly TRBD2 for D (6 bases). Trimming took 6 bases from V and 6 from J, leaving 15 bases between them. CDR3 size: 13 residues. The germline CDR1 and CDR2 sequences are MNHEY and SVGAGI. The CDR3 bases are TGTGCCAGCAGACGAGGAGAGGGACTCGAGCAGTACGTC. It codes for CASRRGEGLEQYV.

This rearrangement joins TRBV9 to TRBJ1-1; no definite D call. This CDR3 is 13 amino acids long. Germline V gene data show CDR1 as SGDLS and CDR2 as YYNGEE. Between the trimmed V and J ends, which lost 1 base and 1 base, there was a span of 5 bases. CDR3 in DNA: TGTGCCAGCAGCGTATACTGGAACACTGAAGCTTTCTTT. Translating gives CASSVYWNTEAFF. Based on the CDR3 plus reference TRBV9 and TRBJ1-1, the full variable domain is DSGVTQTPKHLITATGQRVTLRCSPRSGDLSVYWYQQSLDQGLQFLIQYYNGEERAKGNILERFSAQQFPDLHSELNLSSLELGDSALYFCASSVYWNTEAFFGQGTRLTVV.

The V and J genes are TRBV14 and TRBJ2-7; D perhaps matches TRBD2 (6 bases). CDR1 SGHDN and CDR2 FVKESK come from the germline V gene. The CDR3 spans 14 residues. Trimming cost V 4 bases and J 2 bases, with 12 bases left between them. The CDR3 loop reads CASSPRDSAYEQYF. In DNA form, the CDR3 reads TGTGCCAGCAGCCCTCGGGACTCGGCCTACGAGCAGTACTTC.

This sequence joins TRBV27 and TRBJ2-7, with 7 bases that match TRBD1. J lost 3 bases, V lost 6 bases, and 8 bases had no gene match. Germline CDR1 and CDR2: MNHEY and SMNVEV (reference sequence). The CDR3 consists of 14 residues. CDR3 DNA: TGTGCCAGCAGCAGACAGGGCAAGGGCTACGAGCAGTACGTC. Its translation: CASSRQGKGYEQYV.

The V and J genes are TRBV6-5 and TRBJ2-3; possibly TRBD2 for D (7 bases). Germline V CDR1 and CDR2: MNHEY, SVGAGI. The length of the CDR3 is 15 residues. V lost 2 bases and J lost 2, with 11 bases in between. In DNA form, the CDR3 reads TGTGCCAGCAGTTACCGCGGGGGCACCACAGATACGCAGTATTTT. Translated: CASSYRGGTTDTQYF.

In the case of this clone: The sample carries other DNA sequences with the same CDR3. The chain links TRBV29-1 to TRBJ2-5; 9 bases are shared with TRBD2. V dropped 5 bases and J dropped 5; count of bases not matched to a gene: 6. In germline, CDR1 is SQVTM, CDR2 ANQGSEA. The CDR3 is made up of 13 amino acids. In DNA form, the CDR3 reads TGCAGCGTTCGCGGGGGGGCCGGTGAGACCCAGTACTTC. Protein product: CSVRGGAGETQYF. Drawing the rest from reference TRBV29-1 and TRBJ2-5, the complete variable domain is SAVISQKPSRDICQRGTSLTIQCQVDSQVTMMFWYRQQPGQSLTLIATANQGSEATYESGFVIDKFPISRPNLTFSTLTVSNMSPEDSSIYLCSVRGGAGETQYFGPGTRLLVL.

The rearrangement links TRBV19 to TRBJ1-2; D unclear. CDR1 is LNHDA and CDR2 is SQIVND in the germline V gene (reference sequence). The CDR3 runs to 15 residues. V gave up 7 bases and J gave up 4 bases, with 19 bases separating them. CDR3 protein: CASISRRGLRYGYTF. DNA for the CDR3: TGTGCCAGTATCTCCAGAAGAGGATTGCGCTATGGCTACACCTTC.

CDR3 region: CASSEIPGTQYF. In nucleotides, the CDR3 is TGTGCCAGCAGTGAAATACCGGGGACCCAGTACTTC. This chain connects TRBV2 to TRBJ2-5; no firm D call. The germline gives CDR1 SNHLY, CDR2 FYNNEI. V was shortened by 2 bases and J by 7 bases, with 8 bases between the two germline ends. This CDR3 has 12 amino acids.

The V call is TRBV5-6, the J call TRBJ1-2; D is possibly TRBD1 (5 bases). Germline V gene sequence: CDR1 SGHDT, CDR2 YYEEEE. The CDR3 length is 15 residues. V was clipped by 2 bases and J by 8 bases, with 19 bases between them. In DNA, the CDR3 is TGTGCCAGCAGCTTCGGGGGGAGGCAGCAGGGAGGCTACACCTTC. This codes for CASSFGGRQQGGYTF.

V is TRBV19 and J is TRBJ1-1; TRBD1 matches at 7 bases. The CDR3 is made up of 16 amino acids. Losses at the gene ends were 1 base for V and 1 base for J; bases not matched to a gene: 6. The germline gives CDR1 LNHDA, CDR2 SQIVND (reference sequence). The CDR3 bases are TGTGCCAGTAGTATAGTGAGGGGGCAGGGGAACACTGAAGCTTTCTTT. This sequence encodes CASSIVRGQGNTEAFF.

V and J are TRBV15 and TRBJ1-6; maybe TRBD1 (6 bases). V dropped 6 bases and J dropped 8 bases, with 20 bases sitting between them. This CDR3 is built from 16 residues. Germline-derived CDR1 and CDR2 are LNHNV and YYDKDF (reference sequence). CDR3 protein: CATRLGGQGVYSPLHF. The CDR3 region has the DNA TGTGCCACCAGATTGGGGGGGCAGGGAGTTTATTCACCCCTCCACTTT.

The chain is built from TRBV6-4 and TRBJ1-5, with 7 bases that match TRBD1. Germline V CDR1 and CDR2: MRHNA, SNTAGT. Trimming removed 10 bases from V and 4 bases from J; junction bases left unmatched: 16. The CDR3 is 16 residues long. CDR3 nucleotides: TGTGCCACTTCAAGACAGGGCGGGTTACGGAATCAGCCCCAGCATTTT. It yields the protein CATSRQGGLRNQPQHF.

This chain uses TRBV4-3 with TRBJ2-5, with TRBD2 as a possible D gene (6 bases). Germline CDR1 is LGHNA and CDR2 is YSLEER. The CDR3 has 15 residues. Deletions cut 2 bases from V and 2 bases from J, with 12 bases between. The CDR3 DNA reads as TGCGCCAGCAGCCAATTCTACGGGGGACAAGAGACCCAGTACTTC. It yields the protein CASSQFYGGQETQYF.

This chain links TRBV9 with TRBJ2-7, with D perhaps TRBD1 (5 bases). V lost 0 bases to trimming and J lost 3 bases, with 10 bases between them. CDR1 SGDLS and CDR2 YYNGEE come from the germline V gene. The CDR3 covers 14 residues. The CDR3 DNA follows: TGTGCCAGCAGCGTAGTTGAAGGGGACTACGAGCAGTACTTC. Amino acids: CASSVVEGDYEQYF. The whole variable domain, filled in from reference TRBV9 and TRBJ2-7, reads DSGVTQTPKHLITATGQRVTLRCSPRSGDLSVYWYQQSLDQGLQFLIQYYNGEERAKGNILERFSAQQFPDLHSELNLSSLELGDSALYFCASSVVEGDYEQYFGPGTRLTVT.

The chain couples TRBV30 to TRBJ2-6; the D gene is possibly TRBD2 (5 bases). CDR3 length: 17 amino acids. With 0 bases removed from V and 0 bases from J, the gap between germline ends came to 12 bases. Germline V gene data show CDR1 as GTSNPN and CDR2 as SVGIG (reference sequence). The CDR3 spells CAWSVRQDFSGANVLTF. In DNA form, the CDR3 reads TGTGCCTGGAGTGTACGGCAGGACTTCTCTGGGGCCAACGTCCTGACTTTC.